This T cell receptor beta chain was retrieved from a study of T cell changes during pregnancy in multiple sclerosis. Method: immunoSEQ multiplex PCR; TCRdb's copy keeps in-frame clones and lacks some. The sample lists about 50,000 clones, 80% to 95% occurring once. CDR3 length: 15 amino acids. Germline V CDR1 and CDR2: LNHDA, SQIVND (reference sequence). Germline trimming cut 9 bases from V and 6 bases from J; bases unmatched to any gene: 12. Sequenced material: CD4+ T cells from peripheral blood mononuclear cells, taken in the second trimester of pregnancy. The receptor's source is a female donor with multiple sclerosis, enrolled in a pregnancy study. The chain joins TRBV19 to TRBJ2-1; 9 nucleotides line up with TRBD1. The CDR3 spells CASKDRGPHLNEQFF. The CDR3 coding sequence is TGTGCCAGCAAGGACAGGGGTCCACACCTCAATGAGCAGTTCTTC.